The entry that follows covers one TCR beta chain sequence. Its antigen is not identified. As to time point: baseline pretreatment blood. Treatment in this sample: 15 Gy SBRT to primary tumor, nephrectomy 4 weeks later. Blood was sampled at baseline, 2 weeks and 4 weeks after SBRT. This entry is derived from a study of radiation and T cells in renal cell carcinoma. Turning to the study itself: Nephrectomy followed 15 Gy stereotactic body radiation by 4 weeks. General study findings and limits: Baseline intratumoral clonotype presence is unknown without pretreatment biopsies. Top tumor clonotypes rose in blood 2 weeks post-radiation, then contracted.

Per the germline V gene, CDR1 is MNHEY and CDR2 is SVGAGI. With V trimmed by 2 bases and J by 8 bases, 8 bases remained unmatched. This CDR3 comprises 14 residues. Sequencing used immunoSEQ multiplex PCR; TCRdb keeps in-frame clones, though not all of them. The sample shows 150,000 or so clones, about nine tenths of them seen only once. This specimen consisted of blood, obtained from a patient whose treatment included radiotherapy and nephrectomy. This sequence was found in a woman in her seventies with renal cell carcinoma. The chain employs TRBV6-5 and TRBJ1-2; 7 nucleotides align to TRBD1. CDR3 amino acids: CASSYGGGSYGYTF. The CDR3 nucleotides read TGTGCCAGCAGTTACGGAGGGGGCTCATACGGCTACACCTTC.